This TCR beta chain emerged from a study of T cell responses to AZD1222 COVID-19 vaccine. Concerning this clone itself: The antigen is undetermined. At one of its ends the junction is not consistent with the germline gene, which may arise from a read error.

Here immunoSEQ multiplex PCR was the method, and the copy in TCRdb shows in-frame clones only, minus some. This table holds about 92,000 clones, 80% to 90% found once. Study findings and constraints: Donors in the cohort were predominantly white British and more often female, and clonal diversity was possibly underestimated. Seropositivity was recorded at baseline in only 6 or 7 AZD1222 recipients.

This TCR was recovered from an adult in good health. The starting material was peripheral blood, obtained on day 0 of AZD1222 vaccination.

Here the CDR3 reads CASNLGTSGRTDTQYF. DNA of the CDR3: TGTGCCAGCAACTTAGGGACTAGCGGGCGCACAGATACGCAGTATTTT. The genes are TRBV11-3 and TRBJ2-3; 12 bases match TRBD2. The CDR3 extends over 16 amino acids. CDR1 and CDR2 (germline): SGHNT, YENEEA.